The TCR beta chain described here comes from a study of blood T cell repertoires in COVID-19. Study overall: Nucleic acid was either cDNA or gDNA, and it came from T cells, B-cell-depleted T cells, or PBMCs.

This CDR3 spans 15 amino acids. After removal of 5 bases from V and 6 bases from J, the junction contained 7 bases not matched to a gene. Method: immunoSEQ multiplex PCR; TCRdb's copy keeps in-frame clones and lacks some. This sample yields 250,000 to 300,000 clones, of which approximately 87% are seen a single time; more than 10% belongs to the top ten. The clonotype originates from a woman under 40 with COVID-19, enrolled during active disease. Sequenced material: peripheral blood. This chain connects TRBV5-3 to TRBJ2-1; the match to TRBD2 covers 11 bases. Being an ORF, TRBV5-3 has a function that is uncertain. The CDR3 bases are TGTGCCAGAAGGCCCCGCGGGACTAGCGGCAATGAGCAGTTCTTC. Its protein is CARRPRGTSGNEQFF.